This T cell receptor (beta chain) was identified during a study of T cells in pancreatic ductal adenocarcinoma. Broader study findings: Tumor and blood clonality did not differ significantly, about 0.12 versus 0.079. Comparisons of tumor and blood clonality may show falsely lower tumor diversity.

With respect to this clone: The antigen is unknown.

V lost 7 bases to trimming and J lost 4 bases, with 10 bases between them. CDR3 length: 11 residues. CDR1 DFQATT and CDR2 SNEGSKA come from the germline V gene (reference sequence). The protocol was immunoSEQ multiplex PCR, while the TCRdb copy is restricted to in-frame clones and leaves out a portion. Here the sample spans more than 85,000 clones, about 96% being singletons. Surgery without prior neoadjuvant therapy was the treatment of the selected pancreatic ductal adenocarcinoma patients. The source is a human donor with pancreatic ductal adenocarcinoma. The chain employs TRBV20-1 and TRBJ1-2; D ambiguous. Input material: PBMCs. In DNA form, the CDR3 reads TGCAGTGGCTGGGCGGGCTATGGCTACACCTTC. Amino acids: CSGWAGYGYTF.